The rows below give T cell receptor beta chains drawn from one sample of a study of T cell changes during pregnancy in multiple sclerosis. Clones were read by immunoSEQ multiplex PCR, and TCRdb kept only the in-frame ones, dropping some. The sample records some 60,000 clones, 85% to 95% being singletons. The sample consisted of peripheral blood, taken after pregnancy. Receptors were obtained from a female donor in good health, enrolled as a control in a pregnancy study. Each CDR3 is given with its conserved first and last residue. The D gene is left open where the match is weak. Expanded clones get a size class; other rows say once, few or many, or leave the size out.

j_call,v_call,clone_size,d_call,cdr3_length,cdr3_nt,cdr3_aa
TRBJ1-2,TRBV27,.,.,14,TGTGCCAGCAGTATTACAGGGATAGGCTATGGCTACACCTTC,CASSITGIGYGYTF
TRBJ2-5,TRBV7-9,.,TRBD1,14,TGTGCCAGCAGCTCAAACAGGGGGCTCGAGACCCAGTACTTC,CASSSNRGLETQYF
TRBJ2-5,TRBV23-1,.,TRBD1,17,TGCGCCAGCAGTCAATCTTCTCCCCAGGGGGAAAAAGAGACCCAGTACTTC,CASSQSSPQGEKETQYF
TRBJ2-7,TRBV27,.,.,15,TGTGCCAGCAGTTTATCTACGGGATCCCCCTACGAGCAGTACTTC,CASSLSTGSPYEQYF
TRBJ2-5,TRBV6-1,.,.,14,TGTGCCAGCAGTGAAGGAGCGGGTTGGGAGACCCAGTACTTC,CASSEGAGWETQYF
TRBJ1-2,TRBV4-2,.,.,17,TGTGCCAGCAGCCAGTCTCTTTTGGCGGGGGGGGACTATGGCTACACCTTC,CASSQSLLAGGDYGYTF
TRBJ1-1,TRBV7-9,.,.,14,TGTGCCAGCAGCTTAGCCCTCCTGAACACTGAAGCTTTCTTT,CASSLALLNTEAFF
TRBJ2-7,TRBV10-3,.,.,11,TGTGCCATCAGTCACTCCTACGAGCAGTACTTC,CAISHSYEQYF
TRBJ2-7,TRBV5-4,.,.,14,TGTGCCAGCAGCTTGGTTGGGGCCCCCTACGAGCAGTACTTC,CASSLVGAPYEQYF
TRBJ1-2,TRBV7-2,.,.,13,TGTGCCAGCAGCTTATTCACAAGCTATGGCTACACCTTC,CASSLFTSYGYTF
TRBJ1-3,TRBV10-2,.,.,16,TGCGCCAGCAGTGCTTTAGTAGGGGTGGGAGGAAACACCATATATTTT,CASSALVGVGGNTIYF
TRBJ2-2,TRBV10-3,.,TRBD2,18,TGTGCCATCAGGATGGGGGTAGCGGGGGCCTCGAACACCGGGGAGCTGTTTTTT,CAIRMGVAGASNTGELFF
TRBJ1-3,TRBV5-4,.,TRBD1,16,TGTGCCAGCAGCTTGGGGACAGGGATCTCTGGAAACACCATATATTTT,CASSLGTGISGNTIYF
TRBJ2-1,TRBV27,.,.,12,TGTGCCAGCAGTAACCAGAGAGGTGAGCAGTTCTTC,CASSNQRGEQFF
TRBJ2-3,TRBV6-6,.,.,14,TGTGCCAGCAGTTACGGCGGAAGCACAGATACGCAGTATTTT,CASSYGGSTDTQYF
TRBJ1-3,TRBV19,.,.,14,TGTGCCAGTAGTCAGGGGTTCTCTGGAAACACCATATATTTT,CASSQGFSGNTIYF
TRBJ2-5,TRBV29-1,.,.,14,TGCAGCGTTGAAAGGGGGGGGGCCAAAGAGACCCAGTACTTC,CSVERGGAKETQYF
TRBJ2-7,TRBV14,.,.,14,TGTGCCAGCAGCCAAGGGAGGGCTCATCTCTCCCAGTACTTC,CASSQGRAHLSQYF
TRBJ2-6,TRBV27,.,TRBD1,18,TGTGCCAGCAAGAGGGGGGACAGGGGGCTTTGGGGGGCCAACGTCCTGACTTTC,CASKRGDRGLWGANVLTF
TRBJ1-5,TRBV12-5,.,.,12,TGTGCTAGTGCCAGCGGGGTACAGCCCCAGCATTTT,CASASGVQPQHF
TRBJ2-5,TRBV10-3,.,.,14,TGTGCCATCAGTGAGTCGAGGAAAAGAGAGACCCAGTACTTC,CAISESRKRETQYF
TRBJ1-2,TRBV5-8,.,.,15,TGTGCCAGCAGCTTGGCCGTAGCCAGTTCCTATGGCTACACCTTC,CASSLAVASSYGYTF
TRBJ2-6,TRBV18,once,TRBD1,18,TGTGCCAGCTCACCAATCGGACAGGGACCGACCGGGGCCAACGTCCTGACTTTC,CASSPIGQGPTGANVLTF
TRBJ2-3,TRBV9,once,TRBD2,17,TGTGCCAGCAGCGCCCCGGGACTAGCGGGGGGGGCAGATACGCAGTATTTT,CASSAPGLAGGADTQYF
TRBJ1-6,TRBV4-2,.,.,17,TGTGCCAGCAGCCAGCTTCCAGGGGCCATGAATAATTCACCCCTCCACTTT,CASSQLPGAMNNSPLHF
TRBJ1-5,TRBV15,.,.,14,TGTGCCACCACCACCCTGGGGGGTAGCAAGCCCCAGCATTTT,CATTTLGGSKPQHF